This T cell receptor beta chain derives from a study of tumor-infiltrating lymphocytes in primary liver carcinoma. Investigators took RNA and DNA out together from roughly 21-30 mg of unsorted bulk tissue. The CDR3 is 14 amino acids. Germline V CDR1 and CDR2: MGHRA, YSYEKL. V was pared by 0 bases and J by 4 bases, with 8 bases between. A primer matching the constant region was used to make TCR beta cDNA from around 460 ng of total RNA. Libraries of TCR beta came from three nested multiplex PCR rounds with slightly modified ARM-PCR. Each of the first two PCR rounds ran approximately 10 cycles with TRBV1-TRBV30 forward and C-beta reverse primers. TCRdb fed the multiplex PCR reads into MiXCR, producing one record per CDR3 protein. The sample yields around 25,000 distinct CDR3 sequences, around 77% seen once.

The V and J genes are TRBV4-1 and TRBJ2-3; either TRBD1 or TRBD2 may supply D (5 bases each). The sequence was collected from a woman in her thirties with primary liver carcinoma and hepatitis B virus infection. Source material: liver tumor tissue from sampling region 5. Indicated subset: tumor region T5, tumor centre. Written as DNA, the CDR3 is TGCGCCAGCAGCCAAGATCGGGGCGCAGATACGCAGTATTTT. It encodes CASSQDRGADTQYF.